This T cell receptor (beta chain) originates from a study of blood T cell repertoires in COVID-19. Study in general: There were acute and convalescent COVID-19 samples, and they came from the United States, Italy and Spain. T cells, B-cell-depleted T cells, or PBMCs provided the cDNA or gDNA that served as material.

Original analysis: Using reference gene primer amplification, nucleated cell counts were estimated. Libraries were prepared by immunoSEQ multiplex PCR; TCRdb keeps only in-frame clonotypes and omits some of them. V, J and clone size reflect that table, while D and trimming were determined from the DNA. The data contain about 54,000 clones, roughly 90% of them singletons. The V end was cut by 4 bases, the J end by 0 bases, with 20 bases between. The germline gives CDR1 SGDLS, CDR2 YYNGEE. This CDR3 has 18 amino acids. Material for sequencing was peripheral blood. The chain uses TRBV9 and TRBJ2-4; a weak D match, TRBD1 (7 bases). This sequence was found in a man in his fifties with acute or convalescent COVID-19. CDR3 protein: CASSPSGGEGLAKNIQYF. CDR3 bases: TGTGCCAGCAGCCCATCAGGGGGAGAGGGACTAGCCAAAAACATTCAGTACTTC.